Below, 26 T cell receptor beta chains from the same sample are listed, as sequenced in a study of OX40 agonist ivuxolimab in advanced cancers. The assay was immunoSEQ multiplex PCR, and TCRdb's table has in-frame clones only and misses some. The sample yields some 50,000 clones, almost 90% seen once. Sequencing was performed on CD4+ or CD8+ T cells sorted from blood, taken in a trial of the OX40 agonist ivuxolimab. The receptors shown here come from an adult with an advanced solid tumor such as melanoma, head and neck, liver or kidney cancer.

The genes are TRBV10-2 and TRBJ2-3, with D possibly matching TRBD2 (6 bases). The germline V gene has CDR1 WSHSY and CDR2 SAAADI. The CDR3 consists of 14 residues. With 7 bases removed from V and 0 bases from J, the gap between germline ends came to 11 bases. The CDR3 sequence: CASTSSGSTDTQYF. CDR3 sequence (DNA): TGCGCCAGCACCTCGAGCGGGAGCACAGATACGCAGTATTTT.

The rearrangement links TRBV19 to TRBJ1-5; D might be TRBD1 (6 bases). Germline V gene data show CDR1 as LNHDA and CDR2 as SQIVND (reference sequence). The CDR3 is made up of 15 amino acids. Between the trimmed V and J ends, which lost 8 bases and 8 bases, there was a span of 22 bases. CDR3 residues: CASSPPGRGGEPQHF. The CDR3 DNA reads as TGTGCCAGTTCCCCTCCGGGCAGGGGAGGGGAGCCCCAGCATTTT.

The V call is TRBV9, the J call TRBJ2-5; TRBD2 matches at 13 bases. Germline CDR1 is SGDLS and CDR2 is YYNGEE. Losses at the gene ends were 4 bases for V and 5 bases for J; bases not matched to a gene: 2. The CDR3 totals 14 residues. Here the CDR3 reads CASSPTSGRETQYF. The CDR3 DNA sequence: TGTGCCAGCAGCCCGACTAGCGGGAGGGAGACCCAGTACTTC.

This chain links TRBV19 with TRBJ2-2; 7 bases are a match to TRBD2. V dropped 5 bases and J dropped 1; count of bases not matched to a gene: 10. This CDR3 comprises 17 residues. Germline V gene lookup returns CDR1 LNHDA and CDR2 SQIVND (reference sequence). The CDR3 DNA sequence: TGTGCCAGTAGTCCGCGGGGAGGGAGAATGAACACCGGGGAGCTGTTTTTT. This encodes CASSPRGGRMNTGELFF.

The chain is built from TRBV7-2 and TRBJ2-1; D is uncertain. Germline V gene sequence: CDR1 SGHTA, CDR2 FQGNSA. The CDR3 runs 13 residues. V was shortened by 4 bases and J by 5 bases, with 9 bases between the two germline ends. The DNA of the CDR3 is TGTGCCAGCAGCTCCCGGGTCAACAATGAGCAGTTCTTC. It yields the protein CASSSRVNNEQFF.

This clone has a single count. The chain links TRBV11-2 to TRBJ2-5, with 8 nucleotides matching TRBD2. The CDR3 contains 15 residues. The germline gives CDR1 SGHAT, CDR2 FQNNGV. With V trimmed by 1 base and J by 5 bases, 6 bases remained unmatched. CDR3 coding DNA: TGTGCCAGCAGCTTAGTCGGGGGGGCGTGGGAGACCCAGTACTTC. Translating gives CASSLVGGAWETQYF.

This rearrangement joins TRBV18 to TRBJ2-5; no clear D gene. The CDR3 spans 15 residues. V shed 1 base and J shed 3 bases, with 12 bases lying between them. Per the germline V gene, CDR1 is KGHSH and CDR2 is LQKENI. The CDR3 region has the DNA TGTGCCAGCTCACCACTGTCCAGCTCGAAAGAGACCCAGTACTTC. It is translated as CASSPLSSSKETQYF.

The J gene is TRBJ2-2, the V gene TRBV5-6, with D possibly being TRBD1 (5 bases). CDR1 and CDR2 from the germline V gene are SGHDT and YYEEEE. This CDR3 is built from 15 residues. Between the trimmed V and J ends, which lost 0 bases and 2 bases, there was a span of 8 bases. The CDR3 loop is CASSLGQTNTGELFF. CDR3 sequence (DNA): TGTGCCAGCAGCTTGGGACAGACTAACACCGGGGAGCTGTTTTTT.

This chain links TRBV6-6 with TRBJ1-4; the D is unclear. The V end lost 6 bases, the J end lost 7 bases, and 12 bases lay between the germline ends. CDR3 length equals 13 residues. Looked up from germline, CDR1 is MNHNY and CDR2 is SVGAGI (reference sequence). The CDR3 DNA sequence: TGTGCCAGCAGCCACTTTACGGGTGAAAAACTGTTTTTT. It codes for CASSHFTGEKLFF.

The rearrangement uses TRBV25-1 and TRBJ2-1, with 8 bases lining up with TRBD1. Trimming took 3 bases from V and 8 from J; bases not matched to a gene: 6. This CDR3 spans 14 amino acids. Germline V lookup: CDR1 MGHDK, CDR2 SYGVNS. The CDR3 nucleotides read TGTGCCAGCAGTGAGGGCACAGGGGGGTATGAGCAGTTCTTC. Protein: CASSEGTGGYEQFF.

The rearrangement links TRBV5-5 to TRBJ1-2; no firm D call. CDR1 and CDR2 from the germline V gene are SGHKS and YYEKEE (reference sequence). V gave up 1 base and J gave up 4 bases, with 8 bases separating them. The CDR3 is made up of 13 amino acids. CDR3 nucleotide sequence: TGTGCCAGCAGCTTGACGGTTGGCTATGGCTACACCTTC. It translates to CASSLTVGYGYTF.

The rearrangement joins TRBV5-4 to TRBJ2-3, with no clear D. Germline assignment: CDR1 SGHNT and CDR2 YYREEE (reference sequence). Trimming cost V 4 bases and J 1 base, with 16 bases left between them. The CDR3 totals 16 residues. Here the CDR3 DNA reads TGTGCCAGCAGCCGAAATATGGCATCTGGCACAGATACGCAGTATTTT. It yields the protein CASSRNMASGTDTQYF. Combining the CDR3 with reference TRBV5-4 and TRBJ2-3 gives the whole variable domain ETGVTQSPTHLIKTRGQQVTLRCSSQSGHNTVSWYQQALGQGPQFIFQYYREEENGRGNFPPRFSGLQFPNYSSELNVNALELDDSALYLCASSRNMASGTDTQYFGPGTRLTVL.

The rearrangement links TRBV5-4 to TRBJ2-2, with a weak D call TRBD1 (6 bases). This CDR3 spans 16 amino acids. From germline, CDR1 is SGHNT and CDR2 YYREEE (reference sequence). The V end lost 4 bases, the J end lost 7 bases, and 20 bases lay between the germline ends. The CDR3 is CASSQRLGAGVGELFF. CDR3 coding DNA: TGTGCCAGCAGCCAAAGGCTGGGGGCCGGGGTCGGGGAGCTGTTTTTT.

The chain combines TRBV27 with TRBJ1-1, with 7 bases that match TRBD1. The V and J ends lost 3 bases and 3 bases, in that order; junction bases with no gene match: 4. The CDR3 totals 14 residues. Germline CDR1 MNHEY, CDR2 SMNVEV (reference sequence). For the CDR3, the DNA is TGTGCCAGCAGTTTCACCAGGGGGGACACTGAAGCTTTCTTT. As protein: CASSFTRGDTEAFF.

The chain employs TRBV19 and TRBJ2-5; D gene ambiguous. Germline values: CDR1 LNHDA, CDR2 SQIVND (reference sequence). The CDR3 sequence is 11 residues long. The V end was cut by 4 bases, the J end by 5 bases, with 5 bases between. CDR3 bases: TGTGCCAGTAGTAGGTGGGAGACCCAGTACTTC. This gives the protein CASSRWETQYF.

About this clone itself: An end of the junction differs from the germline gene, which may be a read error. The rearrangement links TRBV5-6 to TRBJ1-2, with D perhaps matching TRBD1 (6 bases). From germline, CDR1 is SGHDT and CDR2 YYEEEE. The CDR3 runs to 15 residues. The CDR3, as DNA: TGTGCCAGCAGGTTGGGGTCGGGGGCCCGCTATGGCTACACCTTC. This encodes CASRLGSGARYGYTF.

The rearrangement links TRBV18 to TRBJ2-7, with 10 bases lining up with TRBD2. The CDR3 is 17 amino acids. The germline V gene encodes CDR1 KGHSH and CDR2 LQKENI. V shed 0 bases, J shed 9 bases, and the junction held 14 bases outside the gene matches. As DNA, the CDR3 is TGTGCCAGCTCACCACCCAGCGGGAGGGATTTACTACGAGGGCAGTACTTC. Translation gives CASSPPSGRDLLRGQYF.

The rearrangement joins TRBV7-9 to TRBJ2-5; no clear D. V gave up 2 bases and J gave up 5 bases, with 12 bases separating them. This CDR3 spans 14 amino acids. Germline lookup yields CDR1 SEHNR and CDR2 FQNEAQ (reference sequence). CDR3 nucleotides: TGTGCCAGCAGCTTACAAGGGTTGTCGGAGACCCAGTACTTC. Translating gives CASSLQGLSETQYF.

This rearrangement joins TRBV7-8 to TRBJ1-4; the D gene is possibly TRBD1 (5 bases). CDR3 size: 19 residues. V was cut by 0 bases and J by 0 bases, with 17 bases left in between. CDR1 SGHVS and CDR2 FQNEAQ come from the germline V gene. CDR3 bases: TGTGCCAGCAGCTTAGCGATCGGCCTAGGGGATGCAACTAATGAAAAACTGTTTTTT. It yields the protein CASSLAIGLGDATNEKLFF.

This chain connects TRBV7-2 to TRBJ2-1, with TRBD2 identical over 7 bases. The J segment lost 0 bases and the V segment lost 3 bases, leaving 2 bases of the junction unmatched. CDR1 is SGHTA and CDR2 is FQGNSA in the germline V gene. This CDR3 is built from 15 residues. This chain's CDR3 is CASSFSGFSYNEQFF. CDR3 DNA sequence: TGTGCCAGCAGCTTTAGCGGGTTCTCCTACAATGAGCAGTTCTTC.

The V and J genes are TRBV2 and TRBJ1-1, with D possibly matching TRBD1 (6 bases). V was trimmed by 8 bases and J by 7 bases, leaving 14 bases between them. The CDR3 has 12 residues. From germline, CDR1 is SNHLY and CDR2 FYNNEI. In nucleotides, the CDR3 is TGTGCCAGCGGCCGGGGGGCCGGTGAAGCTTTCTTT. Protein product: CASGRGAGEAFF.

The chain links TRBV5-1 to TRBJ1-2, with D tentatively TRBD1 (5 bases). The V gene lost 1 base and the J gene lost 3 bases, with 16 bases spanning the gap. The germline V gene encodes CDR1 SGHRS and CDR2 YFSETQ. There are 16 residues in the CDR3. The CDR3 region is CASSLTSTQGHYGYTF. The CDR3, as DNA: TGCGCCAGCAGCTTGACCTCTACCCAGGGTCACTATGGCTACACCTTC.

J is TRBJ2-7 and V is TRBV28, with D possibly matching TRBD1 (6 bases). Trimming left V 6 bases short and J 2 bases short, with 11 bases between. Germline values: CDR1 MDHEN, CDR2 SYDVKM. The CDR3 covers 13 residues. CDR3 loop: CASRQDRPYEQYF. The CDR3 DNA reads TGTGCCAGCAGACAGGACAGACCCTACGAGCAGTACTTC.

About this clone itself: In the same sample, other DNA sequences code for this CDR3. CDR3 in amino acids: CASSPQGGETQYF. The CDR3, as DNA: TGTGCCAGTAGTCCCCAGGGAGGTGAGACCCAGTACTTC. The rearrangement uses TRBV19 and TRBJ2-5; a possible D gene is TRBD2 (6 bases). V lost 5 bases, J lost 5 bases, and 12 bases lay in between. Germline assignment: CDR1 LNHDA and CDR2 SQIVND (reference sequence). CDR3 length equals 13 residues.

The V and J genes are TRBV11-3 and TRBJ2-2; TRBD1 is a possible D gene (5 bases). Trimming stripped 3 bases from V and 4 bases from J, with 15 bases between. Looked up from germline, CDR1 is SGHNT and CDR2 is YENEEA. The CDR3 totals 16 residues. CDR3 in amino acids: CASSFGYQGATGELFF. CDR3 nucleotide sequence: TGTGCCAGCAGCTTTGGGTATCAGGGCGCCACCGGGGAGCTGTTTTTT.

The chain joins TRBV5-1 to TRBJ1-1; 8 bases match TRBD1. V shed 5 bases and J 0 bases; nucleotides not matched to a gene: 3. Looked up from germline, CDR1 is SGHRS and CDR2 is YFSETQ. This CDR3 spans 14 amino acids. CDR3 loop: CASRPQGVNTEAFF. CDR3 DNA: TGCGCCAGCAGGCCACAGGGGGTGAACACTGAAGCTTTCTTT.